The 3 T cell receptor beta chains presented below share a single source sample, sequenced in a study of blood T cell repertoires in COVID-19. Some clones are missing from TCRdb's copy, which holds only in-frame ones; the method was immunoSEQ multiplex PCR. The sample records some 490,000 clones, approximately 85% being singletons. Sequenced input: peripheral blood. The receptors come from a human donor in a cohort sampled during active COVID-19.

V usage is TRBV7-3 and J usage is TRBJ2-2; 9 bases are a match to TRBD2. The CDR3 length is 18 residues. The J segment lost 5 bases and the V segment lost 0 bases, leaving 10 bases of the junction unmatched. The V gene's germline CDR1 is SGHTA and CDR2 FQGTGA. The CDR3 nucleotides are TGTGCCAGCAGCTTAACATTCCCCTGGACTAGCGTGACCGGGGAGCTGTTTTTT. This gives the protein CASSLTFPWTSVTGELFF.

V and J are TRBV5-1 and TRBJ2-7, with 9 nucleotides matching TRBD1. Germline V lookup: CDR1 SGHRS, CDR2 YFSETQ. The CDR3 consists of 15 residues. Trimming removed 2 bases from V and 4 bases from J; junction bases left unmatched: 7. Here the CDR3 DNA reads TGCGCCAGCAGCTTAGGGGGACAGGGAAGGTACGAGCAGTACTTC. It is translated as CASSLGGQGRYEQYF.

V is TRBV11-3 and J is TRBJ2-4; D unclear. The ends were cut back, 5 bases at V and 16 bases at J, with 6 bases in the middle. The CDR3 extends over 8 amino acids. CDR1 and CDR2 (germline): SGHNT, YENEEA. The CDR3 nucleotides read TGTGCCAGCAGCCCCCAATACTTC. Protein product: CASSPQYF.